The sequence of this T cell receptor beta chain was determined in a study of blood T cell repertoires in COVID-19. Per the germline V gene, CDR1 is LNHNV and CDR2 is YYDKDF (reference sequence). The CDR3 runs 18 residues. About this clone: At one of its ends the junction is not consistent with the germline gene, which may arise from a read error.

The assay was immunoSEQ multiplex PCR, and TCRdb's table has in-frame clones only and misses some. The sample lists 60,000 to 95,000 clones, about nine tenths occurring once. The chain carries TRBV15 and TRBJ1-1; D is possibly TRBD1 (6 bases). Material for sequencing was peripheral blood. The receptor was isolated from a woman aged 80 or older with active or convalescent COVID-19. The DNA of the CDR3 is TGTGCCACCAGGAGAGGAAGGGGTGTAGGACAGTTGAACACTGAAGCTTTCTTT. Protein product: CATRRGRGVGQLNTEAFF.